The 19 T cell receptor beta chains given below trace back to one sample, sequenced in a study of monozygotic twins with inflammatory bowel disease (dated by TCRdb to 2018 to 2020). The library was prepared using 5' RACE. Instrument on record: Illumina HiSeq 2500. TCRdb reprocessed the reads, so every CDR3 protein sequence counts as one entry and DNA is not shown. The sample's records list fewer than 150,000 distinct CDR3 sequences. The top ten clonotypes cover about 2.6% of the sample. The sample comprised blood. The receptors were gathered from a human donor with ulcerative colitis or Crohn's disease, or a healthy co-twin of an affected twin (not recorded which).

This chain links TRBV29-1 with TRBJ2-2. The CDR3 runs to 12 residues. The V gene's germline CDR1 is SQVTM and CDR2 ANQGSEA. The CDR3 sequence is CSVVERAGELFF.

The rearrangement uses TRBV7-6 and TRBJ1-1; the D gene TCRdb calls, TRBD1, cannot be checked with no DNA. Germline V gives CDR1 SGHVS, CDR2 FNYEAQ. The CDR3 is made up of 12 amino acids. The CDR3 spells CASSSPNTEAFF.

V is TRBV10-3 and J is TRBJ2-5; the D call of TRBD1 rests on TCRdb alone, since no DNA is present to check it. The CDR3 is made up of 14 amino acids. Germline V gene data show CDR1 as ENHRY and CDR2 as SYGVKD. The CDR3 reads CAISDGQGEETQYF.

The chain joins TRBV12-3 or TRBV12-4 to TRBJ1-5; TCRdb designates TRBD1, a call that cannot be tested without DNA. CDR3 length equals 15 residues. The chain's CDR3 is CASSSLQGNLQPQHF.

The chain recombines TRBV20-1 with TRBJ2-4; no DNA is available, so the TRBD1 call from TCRdb remains unchecked. CDR1 and CDR2 (germline): DFQATT, SNEGSKA (reference sequence). The CDR3 extends over 13 amino acids. The CDR3 here is CSAPRGQGDIQYF.

V gene TRBV12-3 or TRBV12-4 combines with J gene TRBJ2-5; TCRdb picks TRBD1, but there is no DNA to check that call. The CDR3 is 15 amino acids. The CDR3 region is CASTRQTAAQETQYF.

The rearrangement joins TRBV5-1 to TRBJ2-1; with no DNA, the TCRdb D assignment of TRBD2 cannot be verified. This CDR3 has 13 amino acids. The V gene's germline CDR1 is SGHRS and CDR2 YFSETQ. The CDR3 protein is CASSWGGYNEQFF.

The gene calls are TRBV7-9 and TRBJ1-1. The CDR3 runs to 11 residues. From germline, CDR1 is SEHNR and CDR2 FQNEAQ (reference sequence). CDR3 region: CASSFETEAFF.

This sequence joins TRBV12-3 or TRBV12-4 and TRBJ2-2; checking the TCRdb D call of TRBD2 is not possible without DNA. The CDR3 is 16 amino acids. CDR3 sequence: CASSLFTQGLIGELFF.

The CDR3 loop reads CASSPNRDYNEQFF. This chain joins TRBV7-3 and TRBJ2-1; there is no DNA to check the TCRdb D call of TRBD1. The germline CDR1 and CDR2 sequences are SGHTA and FQGTGA. This CDR3 is built from 14 residues. Together with reference TRBV7-3 and TRBJ2-1, the CDR3 gives the full variable domain: GAGVSQTPSNKVTEKGKYVELRCDPISGHTALYWYRQSLGQGPEFLIYFQGTGAADDSGLPNDRFFAVRPEGSVSTLKIQRTERGDSAVYLCASSPNRDYNEQFFGPGTRLTVL.

The V gene is TRBV11-2, the J gene TRBJ1-1; TCRdb outputs TRBD1, but without DNA this stays unchecked. CDR3 length equals 18 residues. Per germline, CDR1 SGHAT and CDR2 FQNNGV. The CDR3 loop reads CASSSVENRVTPRTEAFF.

This rearrangement joins TRBV6-1 to TRBJ2-6. This CDR3 has 17 amino acids. Germline loops: CDR1 MNHNS, CDR2 SASEGT. The CDR3 loop is CASRADTLGTGANVLTF.

The V and J genes are TRBV5-1 and TRBJ2-7; there is no DNA to check the TCRdb D call of TRBD1. Germline V lookup: CDR1 SGHRS, CDR2 YFSETQ. CDR3 length: 15 amino acids. The CDR3 loop is CASSLLGASSYEQYF.

The chain uses TRBV10-3 and TRBJ1-4; there is no DNA to check the TCRdb D call of TRBD1. CDR3 length: 16 amino acids. The germline CDR1 and CDR2 sequences are ENHRY and SYGVKD. The CDR3 protein is CAISDPPFQGGEKLFF.

This chain uses TRBV7-2 with TRBJ2-1; without DNA, the TCRdb call of TRBD2 cannot be checked. The germline gives CDR1 SGHTA, CDR2 FQGNSA. This CDR3 has 19 amino acids. The CDR3 sequence: CASTSRSYVKGREFNEQFF.

J is TRBJ1-4 and V is TRBV20-1; TCRdb proposes TRBD1, but this gene call is untestable without DNA. This CDR3 comprises 16 residues. Germline V lookup: CDR1 DFQATT, CDR2 SNEGSKA (reference sequence). The CDR3 loop is CSARVVRGPSNEKLFF.

This chain joins TRBV2 and TRBJ2-7. The V gene's germline CDR1 is SNHLY and CDR2 FYNNEI. The length of the CDR3 is 13 residues. The CDR3 is CASRAILSYEQYF.

This chain connects TRBV7-3 to TRBJ2-2. The germline V gene encodes CDR1 SGHTA and CDR2 FQGTGA. There are 14 residues in the CDR3. CDR3 residues: CASSPVPRSGELFF.

The V gene is TRBV20-1, the J gene TRBJ1-1; TCRdb indicates TRBD1, and absent DNA this call remains unverified. Looked up from germline, CDR1 is DFQATT and CDR2 is SNEGSKA (reference sequence). The CDR3 length is 17 residues. CDR3: CSAREVPGQYMNTEAFF.